This TCR beta chain originates from a study of blood T cell repertoires in COVID-19. The wider study: From the United States, Italy and Spain came samples of acute and convalescent COVID-19. PBMCs, B-cell-depleted T cells, or T cells were the source of the cDNA or gDNA that made up the material.

The CDR3 is made up of 15 amino acids. In germline, CDR1 is SGHRS, CDR2 YFSETQ. The V gene end was trimmed by 4 bases and the J gene end by 5 bases; junction bases not matched to a gene: 10. Source study methods: Amplification with reference gene primers provided the estimates of nucleated cell counts. TCRdb keeps only in-frame clones here, not all; method: immunoSEQ multiplex PCR. V, J and clone size reflect that table, while D and trimming were determined from the DNA. This table has more than 15,000 clones, more than 85% appearing once. The receptor's source is a human donor in a cohort sampled during active COVID-19. Sequenced sample: peripheral blood. The chain has TRBV5-1 and TRBJ2-7, with 9 bases identical to TRBD1. In DNA form, the CDR3 reads TGCGCCAGCAGCCCTGGACAGGGGACTCCCCACGAGCAGTACTTC. Translated, it gives CASSPGQGTPHEQYF.